The T cell receptor (beta chain) under discussion was sequenced for a study of graft-versus-host responses after intestinal transplantation. Only in-frame clones appear in the TCRdb table, and some are missing; sequencing was by immunoSEQ multiplex PCR. Of approximately 81,000 clones listed, roughly 84% are singletons. Study observations and caveats: The study associated peak circulating GvH clone levels with early post-transplant HvG declines.

This clone was recorded once. Its antigen is not known. The TCR sequence derives from a human donor who was the organ donor for an intestinal transplant. Sequenced here: unstimulated CD8+ T cells sorted from spleen or lymph node cells, sampled before transplant.

This chain's CDR3 is CASSLGLAGPAGRETQYF. The CDR3 bases are TGTGCCAGCAGCTTGGGACTAGCGGGGCCAGCAGGCAGAGAGACCCAGTACTTC. The rearrangement uses TRBV7-3 and TRBJ2-5; 13 bases match TRBD2. The V and J ends lost 3 bases and 4 bases, in that order; junction bases with no gene match: 11. CDR1 is SGHTA, CDR2 FQGTGA, per germline. The CDR3 runs to 18 residues.